The 8 T cell receptor beta chains in this list originate from one sample, sequenced in a study of cytomegalovirus exposure and HLA in healthy donors. Both 60 Vbeta primers and 13 Jbeta primers went into the PCR. The assay was immunoSEQ multiplex PCR, and TCRdb's table has in-frame clones only and misses some. The table includes roughly 180,000 clones, over 65% detected once. Input material: PBMCs. The receptors originated from an older woman in good health and CMV-seropositive.

This chain links TRBV5-1 with TRBJ2-6, with TRBD1 identical over 11 bases. The junction had 6 bases not matched to a gene; V was cut back by 4 bases and J by 0 bases. Germline values: CDR1 SGHRS, CDR2 YFSETQ. The CDR3 contains 18 residues. The CDR3 DNA is TGCGCCAGCAGCCCGGGGGACAGGGGGAGCTCTGGGGCCAACGTCCTGACTTTC. Residues: CASSPGDRGSSGANVLTF.

The chain is built from TRBV5-8 and TRBJ2-5; weak D call: TRBD2 (5 bases). TRBJ2-7 explains the end of the DNA better; the J call may be wrong. This CDR3 region has 13 residues. Germline CDR1 is SGHTS and CDR2 is YDEGEE. Here the CDR3 DNA reads TGTGCCAGCAGCGCAAGCGGTTCCTACGAGCAGTACTTC. It translates to CASSASGSYEQYF.

This clone was detected a few times. This chain joins TRBV12-5 and TRBJ2-3; 7 positions agree with TRBD2. J lost 6 bases, V lost 1 base, and 4 bases had no gene match. The germline CDR1 and CDR2 sequences are LGHNT and FRNRAP. The CDR3 is made up of 14 amino acids. CDR3 in DNA: TGTGCTAGTGGTTTGGGCGGGAGAGGGGATACGCAGTATTTT. Amino acid sequence: CASGLGGRGDTQYF.

This chain links TRBV2 with TRBJ2-1, with TRBD2 identical over 13 bases. Germline assignment: CDR1 SNHLY and CDR2 FYNNEI. Trimming removed 6 bases from V and 0 bases from J; junction bases left unmatched: 2. The CDR3 runs to 16 residues. The CDR3 DNA follows: TGTGCCAGCAGGCGGACTAGCGGGAGCTCCTACAATGAGCAGTTCTTC. Its translation is CASRRTSGSSYNEQFF.

This chain connects TRBV7-8 to TRBJ1-4; tentatively, D is TRBD1 (5 bases). There are 15 residues in the CDR3. Germline V lookup: CDR1 SGHVS, CDR2 FQNEAQ. With 5 bases removed from V and 4 bases from J, the gap between germline ends came to 14 bases. In DNA form, the CDR3 reads TGTGCCAGCAGCCCGGGACTCCTTGGTAATGAAAAACTGTTTTTT. It specifies CASSPGLLGNEKLFF.

V and J are TRBV14 and TRBJ2-3; 10 bases match TRBD2. After removal of 5 bases from V and 6 bases from J, the junction contained 17 bases not matched to a gene. Germline V gene lookup returns CDR1 SGHDN and CDR2 FVKESK. There are 18 residues in the CDR3. The CDR3 sequence: CASSDLLGLAAPGDTQYF. The DNA of the CDR3 is TGTGCCAGCAGCGACCTACTTGGACTAGCGGCCCCCGGGGATACGCAGTATTTT. Combining the CDR3 with reference TRBV14 and TRBJ2-3 gives the whole variable domain EAGVTQFPSHSVIEKGQTVTLRCDPISGHDNLYWYRRVMGKEIKFLLHFVKESKQDESGMPNNRFLAERTGGTYSTLKVQPAELEDSGVYFCASSDLLGLAAPGDTQYFGPGTRLTVL.

The chain employs TRBV30 and TRBJ2-1, with D tentatively TRBD2 (8 bases). In germline, CDR1 is GTSNPN, CDR2 SVGIG (reference sequence). Trimming removed 1 base from V and 8 bases from J, with 18 bases in between. CDR3 size: 15 residues. CDR3 coding DNA: TGTGCCTGGAGTGGGGGACTAGGGGGCCGGGATGAGCAGTTCTTC. Its protein product is CAWSGGLGGRDEQFF.

The chain carries TRBV5-1 and TRBJ2-7; 7 bases match TRBD1. Germline V gives CDR1 SGHRS, CDR2 YFSETQ. The junction had 7 bases not matched to a gene; V was cut back by 4 bases and J by 6 bases. CDR3 length equals 13 residues. As DNA, the CDR3 is TGCGCCAGCAGCGGAAGTTCAGGGGGCGAGCAGTACTTC. It encodes CASSGSSGGEQYF.